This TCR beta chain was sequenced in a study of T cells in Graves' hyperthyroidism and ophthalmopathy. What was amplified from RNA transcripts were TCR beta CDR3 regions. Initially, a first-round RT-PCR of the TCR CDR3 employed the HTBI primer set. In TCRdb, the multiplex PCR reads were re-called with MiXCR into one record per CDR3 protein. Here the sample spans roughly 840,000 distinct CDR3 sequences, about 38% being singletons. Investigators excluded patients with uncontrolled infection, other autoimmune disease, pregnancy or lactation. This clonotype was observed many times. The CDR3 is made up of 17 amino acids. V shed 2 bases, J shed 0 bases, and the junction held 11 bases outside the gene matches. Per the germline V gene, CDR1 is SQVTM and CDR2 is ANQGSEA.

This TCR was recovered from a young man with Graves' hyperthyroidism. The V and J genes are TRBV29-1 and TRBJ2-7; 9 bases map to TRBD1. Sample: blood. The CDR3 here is CSVEPGQGQGNSYEQYF. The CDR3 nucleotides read TGCAGCGTTGAACCGGGGCAGGGACAGGGAAACTCCTACGAGCAGTACTTC.